The clone carrying this T cell receptor (beta chain) was found once. Its antigen is currently unknown. The data are from a study of a mutant IDH1 vaccine in newly diagnosed glioma. Study details: The study started vaccination 4-6 weeks after radiotherapy alone, or with temozolomide cycles. Former treatment meant radiotherapy, temozolomide, or both; the majority had gotten both. Visit V12 happened at week 35; visit V13 happened at week 47.

The CDR3 runs to 13 residues. Germline loops: CDR1 SQVTM, CDR2 ANQGSEA. Trimming removed 3 bases from V and 5 bases from J, with 14 bases in between. Time point described: week 47, end of study. Every vaccination contained 300 ug of the mutant IDH1 20-mer peptide and was paired with topical imiquimod. Here immunoSEQ multiplex PCR was the method, and the copy in TCRdb shows in-frame clones only, minus some. The table shows over 30,000 clones, with about 93% occurring only once. The input for sequencing was PBMCs, taken from a glioma patient whose treatment included an IDH1 peptide vaccine. This receptor was identified in a woman aged 35 to 49 with glioma. The rearrangement uses TRBV29-1 and TRBJ2-7; a weak D match, TRBD1 (5 bases). CDR3 protein: CSVDGVGQNEQYF. Written as DNA, the CDR3 is TGCAGCGTTGATGGGGTGGGGCAGAACGAGCAGTACTTC.